This T cell receptor (beta chain) comes out of a study of blood T cell repertoires in COVID-19 (TCRdb year 2020). Study-level background: Collaborator samples came from the United States, Italy and Spain and covered acute and convalescent phases of COVID-19. The material from the prospective study consisted of cDNA or gDNA derived from T cells, B-cell-depleted T cells, or PBMCs. Deeply sampled blood TCRbeta repertoires from subjects exposed to, actively infected with, or recovered from COVID-19 were included in the dataset. The repertoires were made available in a free public database intended to serve as a resource for research on the immune response to SARS-CoV-2. Samples came from the ongoing ImmuneRACE study (first 160 participants) plus 1,254 subjects from 6 global collaborators. Nearly every sample came with metadata listing a de-identified subject ID, COVID-19 status, age in years and sex. Where available, HLA class I and class II types were taken from metadata supplied by the sample provider and were not determined by assay-based typing.

The immunoSEQ Assay, a bias-controlled multiplex PCR, was used to amplify TCRbeta CDR3 regions from genomic DNA. The original methods were these. Within the assay, amplification of reference gene primers was used to estimate how many nucleated cells each sample contained. To quantify the absolute abundance of each unique TCRbeta CDR3 rearrangement, sequence reads were collapsed and filtered. For each sample, productive Simpson clonality was calculated as the square root of Simpson's diversity index across productive rearrangements. In TCRdb, the immuneACCESS table is reduced to in-frame sequences with V and J assigned. These tables do not hold every clone; where another copy was compared, an unresolved V gene accounts for under half, and the others remain unexplained. V, J and clone size are taken as reported in that table, and D and trimming were inferred from the DNA itself. Recorded for this sample are some 200,000 clones; approximately 90% of them occurred a single time. The ten most abundant clones make up 2% to 2.5% of the sample.

V is pared back by 4 bases and J by 1 base, with 7 bases lying between the germline termini. Including cysteine and phenylalanine, the CDR3 has 13 amino acids. Just CDR3 DNA is preserved here, 39 bases in frame from base 1. A word on this clone: Its antigen is unknown. There are no base qualities to consult, and no much larger clone falls within one base.

Overall study results and their limits: Clinical and demographic metadata were provided uncurated, with the amount varying by source and participant.

Enrolling through a virtual design, the prospective study's participants ranged in age from roughly 18 to 95 years and lived across some 23 United States geographic areas. In the prospective study, participants were assigned to cohorts based on the clinical history participants reported in a screening survey and a study questionnaire. ImmuneRACE Cohort 3 recovered participants were defined by two consecutive negative NP/OP PCR tests, healthcare professional clearance, or symptom resolution. Mobile phlebotomists in the prospective study collected whole blood, serum and a nasopharyngeal or oropharyngeal swab from every participant. Additional blood draws and questionnaires over an approximately 2-month period could optionally be provided by prospective study participants. Before DNA extraction, prospective study blood samples were shipped either frozen or at room temperature.

The sequencing sample was made of PBMCs or T cells enriched from blood (not recorded which). The V gene is TRBV12-3 or TRBV12-4 and the J gene is TRBJ1-1, with the D gene too uncertain to name. This TCR derives from a woman aged 25 to 39 who had recovered from COVID-19. The DNA sequence is TGTGCCAGCAGTTATACAGAGAACACTGAAGCTTTCTTT. This encodes CASSYTENTEAFF.